Below, 7 T cell receptor beta chains from the same sample are listed, as sequenced in a study of human T cells and chemical hapten exposure. Via MiXCR, TCRdb re-called the RACE reads, giving one row per CDR3 protein. The sample contains 380,000 or so distinct CDR3 sequences, approximately 5% of which appear only once. The time point was: pre-sensitization, week 0. Noted treatment: therapeutic diphenylcyclopropenone sensitization with weekly scalp DPC. Here the sequenced sample was whole blood, taken in connection with sensitization to the hapten diphenylcyclopropenone (DPC). The source of these receptors is a woman aged 18-29 years with alopecia areata. Some clones in this sample may be carry-over from other donors' samples.

This clonotype turned up a few times. This chain connects TRBV2 to TRBJ2-6, with no clear D. CDR3 length equals 18 residues. V was trimmed by 6 bases and J by 2 bases, leaving 20 bases between them. Germline loops: CDR1 SNHLY, CDR2 FYNNEI. In DNA form, the CDR3 reads TGTGCCAGCAGGTCTTGGGTCAACCTCCCAGCTGGGGCCAACGTCCTGACTTTC. This sequence encodes CASRSWVNLPAGANVLTF. Combining the CDR3 with reference TRBV2 and TRBJ2-6 gives the whole variable domain EPEVTQTPSHQVTQMGQEVILRCVPISNHLYFYWYRQILGQKVEFLVSFYNNEISEKSEIFDDQFSVERPDGSNFTLKIRSTKLEDSAMYFCASRSWVNLPAGANVLTFGAGSRLTVL.

This clonotype was seen at least ten times. This chain links TRBV5-1 with TRBJ2-7, with D perhaps TRBD1 (6 bases). The CDR3 spans 16 residues. The V gene lost 0 bases and the J gene lost 2 bases, with 15 bases spanning the gap. CDR1 and CDR2 from the germline V gene are SGHRS and YFSETQ. In DNA form, the CDR3 reads TGCGCCAGCAGCTTGGGACAGGATGTCCGCGCCTACGAGCAGTACTTC. Amino acid sequence: CASSLGQDVRAYEQYF.

With respect to this clonotype: It may be a read error: a sequence one base away is much more abundant. The rearrangement joins TRBV28 to TRBJ2-1; 7 positions agree with TRBD1. The V gene's germline CDR1 is MDHEN and CDR2 SYDVKM. Trimming cost V 8 bases and J 4 bases; bases outside gene matches: 5. CDR3 length: 13 residues. CDR3 in amino acids: CASGQVDYNEQFF. CDR3 nucleotide sequence: TGTGCCAGCGGACAGGTGGATTACAATGAGCAGTTCTTC. Using reference TRBV28 and TRBJ2-1 for the parts outside the CDR3, the full variable domain is DVKVTQSSRYLVKRTGEKVFLECVQDMDHENMFWYRQDPGLGLRLIYFSYDVKMKEKGDIPEGYSVSREKKERFSLILESASTNQTSMYLCASGQVDYNEQFFGPGTRLTVL.

The V and J genes are TRBV4-3 and TRBJ2-1, with D unresolved. CDR1 and CDR2 (germline): LGHNA, YSLEER. Trimming took 0 bases from V and 1 from J, leaving 7 bases between them. The CDR3 consists of 15 residues. CDR3 loop: CASSQEGRSYNEQFF. The CDR3 DNA sequence: TGCGCCAGCAGCCAAGAGGGTAGGTCCTACAATGAGCAGTTCTTC.

The rearrangement links TRBV4-2 to TRBJ1-2; D is perhaps TRBD1 (6 bases). This CDR3 contains 14 residues. Between the trimmed V and J ends, which lost 0 bases and 6 bases, there was a span of 11 bases. Germline CDR1 and CDR2: LGHNA and YNFKEQ. CDR3 in amino acids: CASSQEGSGDGYTF. CDR3 sequence (DNA): TGTGCCAGCAGCCAAGAAGGTTCAGGGGATGGCTACACCTTC.

The table lists this clonotype with many counts. V usage is TRBV4-2 and J usage is TRBJ1-4; D not resolved. This CDR3 is built from 16 residues. V lost 1 base to trimming and J lost 0 bases, with 9 bases between them. Germline V CDR1 and CDR2: LGHNA, YNFKEQ. In DNA, the CDR3 is TGTGCCAGCAGCCAAGTTTGGAGAGCAACTAATGAAAAACTGTTTTTT. Protein: CASSQVWRATNEKLFF.

This clonotype was seen repeatedly, ten times or more. The V gene is TRBV3-1, the J gene TRBJ2-2; D not certain. This CDR3 is 18 amino acids long. Germline V gene sequence: CDR1 LGHDT, CDR2 YNNKEL (reference sequence). Trimming took 0 bases from V and 3 from J, leaving 17 bases between them. The chain's CDR3 is CASSQDILSARDTGELFF. The DNA for the CDR3 is TGTGCCAGCAGCCAAGATATTTTGTCAGCCCGTGACACCGGGGAGCTGTTTTTT.